A selection of T cell receptor beta chains follows, all from one sample in a study of T cell responses to AZD1222 COVID-19 vaccine. Repertoires were generated with immunoSEQ multiplex PCR, while TCRdb's copy carries only in-frame clones and drops some. The table has around 99,000 clones, approximately 89% seen once. Material: peripheral blood, obtained 28 days after the second AZD1222 dose. The origin of the receptors is an adult who received the AZD1222 COVID-19 vaccine. Each CDR3 is given without its conserved first and last residue.

V	J	length	CDR3
TRBV19	TRBJ2-2	12	ASSMGGWTGELF
TRBV11-3	TRBJ2-3	13	ASSFGTSGTDTQY
TRBV27	TRBJ2-1	13	ASTLAGGRFDEQF
TRBV6-5	TRBJ2-7	12	ASRLAGGFYEQY
TRBV27	TRBJ2-7	12	ASSPGTGGYEQY
TRBV7-2	TRBJ1-5	12	ASSSGFPGQPQH
TRBV5-1	TRBJ1-4	12	ASSPGGTNEKLF
TRBV5-5	TRBJ1-2	13	ASSSVRGQGYGYT
TRBV6-5	TRBJ1-6	12	ASNRQGLNSPLH
TRBV4-3	TRBJ2-3	15	ASSQDWGLASTDTQY
TRBV28	TRBJ1-5	13	ASSRSGDNNQPQH
TRBV7-2	TRBJ2-3	15	ASSLGRRGLGLGTQY
TRBV9	TRBJ2-3	15	ASSVGVGGLSTDTQY
TRBV13	TRBJ1-4	14	ASSPSGGGLNEKLF
TRBV5-4	TRBJ1-4	12	ASSPTGSNEKLF
TRBV18	TRBJ1-2	13	ASSPTDRNSYGYT
TRBV5-1	TRBJ1-5	12	ASSLGGNNQPQH
TRBV7-7	TRBJ2-2	13	ASSLNRPNTGELF
TRBV7-3	TRBJ2-1	12	ASSLRGYYNEQF
TRBV3-1/TRBV3-2	TRBJ2-2	13	ASSQRRESTGELF
TRBV6-1	TRBJ1-2	9	ASSESKGGT
TRBV5-4	TRBJ1-6	11	ASRDRPDSPLH
TRBV7-9	TRBJ1-1	10	ASSSGTPEAF
TRBV6-6	TRBJ1-6	10	ASRQFQLPLH
TRBV24-1	TRBJ2-1	18	ATSDTGVSGGPSSYNEQF
TRBV7-2	TRBJ2-7	13	ASSLRGGGSYEQY
TRBV7-2	TRBJ1-6	11	ASSLEGYSPLH
TRBV6-5	TRBJ2-4	13	ASKEQPGTKNIQY
TRBV6-2/TRBV6-3	TRBJ1-1	11	ASSSGLRTEAF
TRBV24-1	TRBJ1-5	11	ATSRGSNQPQH
TRBV5-1	TRBJ1-6	12	ASSLAGSQAPLH
TRBV11-2	TRBJ1-1	11	ASEKEWDTEAF
TRBV7-9	TRBJ1-1	12	ASSLLGHKSEAF
TRBV6-2/TRBV6-3	TRBJ1-5	13	ASSSLLSVNQPQH
TRBV7-3	TRBJ2-3	14	ASSLNRGFGADTQY
TRBV12-5	TRBJ2-2	15	ASGLFLRSVDTGELF
TRBV9	TRBJ2-3	14	ASRPLGGRSTDTQY
TRBV14	TRBJ2-3	11	ASSQDWGHTQY
TRBV7-2	TRBJ1-2	10	ASSLPGNGYT
TRBV2	TRBJ1-1	12	ASRDVRGDTEAF
TRBV6-6	TRBJ1-2	12	ASSSPTGGYGYT
TRBV12-3/TRBV12-4	TRBJ2-7	11	ASSLRQFYEQY
TRBV4-1	TRBJ1-4	15	ASSKQGAGATNEKLF
TRBV19	TRBJ2-1	13	ASSTPMGSYNEQF
TRBV30	TRBJ2-2	13	AWTSTGDESGELF
TRBV5-8	TRBJ2-5	13	ASSREAGGRETQY
TRBV12-3/TRBV12-4	TRBJ2-7	10	ASSLTAFEQY
TRBV7-9	TRBJ1-1	13	ASSSPGTGETEAF
TRBV7-9	TRBJ1-6	13	AIMGRQGGNSPLH
TRBV6-2/TRBV6-3	TRBJ1-2	13	ASSRPRQTVYGYT
TRBV27	TRBJ1-1	12	ASKVGTGRTEAF